The 2 T cell receptor beta chains below all came from one sample that was sequenced in a study of regulatory T cells in long-lasting Graves disease. Library construction for TCR beta used iRepertoire HTBI primers and Arm-PCR of CDR3 regions. MiXCR, applied by TCRdb to the multiplex PCR reads, yields one record per CDR3 protein. The data contain 300,000 to 400,000 distinct CDR3 sequences, over 15% of them singletons. Noted time point: newly diagnosed GD, antithyroid drugs for less than 3 months. RNA extracted from PBMCs served as the sequencing template. These records were also assigned to another study, of T cells in Graves' hyperthyroidism and ophthalmopathy.

Here the sequenced sample was peripheral blood mononuclear cells (PBMCs), taken at new diagnosis, from a patient treated with antithyroid drugs. These receptor sequences come from a middle-aged man with Graves disease.

This clonotype was counted ten times or more. This chain links TRBV7-3 with TRBJ2-2; maybe TRBD2 (5 bases). The CDR3 length is 14 residues. CDR1 and CDR2 from the germline V gene are SGHTA and FQGTGA. The V end was cut by 5 bases, the J end by 2 bases, with 9 bases between. The CDR3 coding sequence is TGTGCCAGCAGCCTTCTAGCTAACACCGGGGAGCTGTTTTTT. Translated: CASSLLANTGELFF. Based on the CDR3 plus reference TRBV7-3 and TRBJ2-2, the full variable domain is GAGVSQTPSNKVTEKGKYVELRCDPISGHTALYWYRQSLGQGPEFLIYFQGTGAADDSGLPNDRFFAVRPEGSVSTLKIQRTERGDSAVYLCASSLLANTGELFFGEGSRLTVL.

Ten or more counts support this clonotype. The V gene is TRBV18, the J gene TRBJ2-1; perhaps D is TRBD1 or TRBD2 (6 bases each). The CDR3 extends over 16 amino acids. The germline V gene has CDR1 KGHSH and CDR2 LQKENI. Trimming cost V 6 bases and J 4 bases, with 19 bases left between them. CDR3 region: CASSHGLPGAYNEQFF. CDR3 nucleotide sequence: TGTGCCAGCTCCCACGGTCTGCCGGGGGCGTACAATGAGCAGTTCTTC.